One and the same sample provided the 20 T cell receptor beta chains below, sequenced in a study of OX40 agonist ivuxolimab in advanced cancers. The method was immunoSEQ multiplex PCR; TCRdb's version includes in-frame clones alone and lacks a portion of them. Of fewer than 70,000 clones listed, about 85% are singletons. This sample comprised CD4+ or CD8+ T cells sorted from blood, obtained in a trial of the OX40 agonist ivuxolimab. The receptors stem from an adult with an advanced solid tumor such as melanoma, head and neck, liver or kidney cancer.

The rearrangement joins TRBV5-6 to TRBJ2-5; D unresolved. The J call may be faulty, since TRBJ2-7 better matches the DNA end. This CDR3 has 13 residues. CDR1 is SGHDT and CDR2 is YYEEEE in the germline V gene. The CDR3 reads CASSLERVGEQYF. The CDR3 region has the DNA TGTGCCAGCAGCTTGGAAAGGGTAGGCGAGCAGTACTTC.

This chain joins TRBV19 and TRBJ1-2; TRBD1 matches at 8 bases. CDR1 is LNHDA and CDR2 is SQIVND in the germline V gene (reference sequence). Germline trimming cut 5 bases from V and 3 bases from J; bases unmatched to any gene: 5. The CDR3 has 14 amino acids. The CDR3 region has the DNA TGTGCCAGTAGTCCCCCGGACAGGGACTATGGCTACACCTTC. Its protein product is CASSPPDRDYGYTF.

J is TRBJ1-1 and V is TRBV20-1; maybe TRBD1 (6 bases). The germline CDR1 and CDR2 sequences are DFQATT and SNEGSKA (reference sequence). This CDR3 contains 11 residues. The germline V and J ends were trimmed by 6 bases and 5 bases, with 10 bases remaining between them. The chain's CDR3 is CSARGGTEAFF. CDR3 nucleotides: TGCAGTGCCAGGGGAGGGACTGAAGCTTTCTTT.

The rearrangement uses TRBV14 and TRBJ2-7; D uncertain. The CDR3 loop spans 12 amino acids. Germline V gene lookup returns CDR1 SGHDN and CDR2 FVKESK. Trimming left V 8 bases short and J 7 bases short, with 15 bases between. CDR3 sequence reads: CASGVGLSEQYF. CDR3 sequence (DNA): TGTGCCAGCGGGGTTGGTTTAAGTGAGCAGTACTTC.

This clone was recorded a few times. The chain is built from TRBV18 and TRBJ1-2; D perhaps matches TRBD1 (5 bases). The V gene's germline CDR1 is KGHSH and CDR2 LQKENI. The CDR3 runs 16 residues. Trimming left V 2 bases short and J 0 bases short, with 13 bases between. The CDR3, as DNA: TGTGCCAGCTCACCAAAGGAGGACACCGCTAACTATGGCTACACCTTC. Translation gives CASSPKEDTANYGYTF.

This clone was detected only once. The rearrangement links TRBV9 to TRBJ2-1; D is tentatively TRBD1 or TRBD2 (5 bases each). This CDR3 contains 10 residues. Trimming shortened V by 4 bases and J by 10 bases, and 6 bases separated the two germline ends. CDR1 SGDLS and CDR2 YYNGEE come from the germline V gene. The CDR3 reads CASSRGEQFF. The CDR3 DNA reads as TGTGCCAGCAGCCGGGGCGAGCAGTTCTTC.

This chain uses TRBV7-6 with TRBJ1-6; 7 bases align to TRBD1. V shed 5 bases, J shed 6 bases, and the junction held 4 bases outside the gene matches. The V gene's germline CDR1 is SGHVS and CDR2 FNYEAQ. CDR3 size: 14 residues. This CDR3 reads CASSQGQPNSPLHF. In DNA, the CDR3 is TGTGCCAGCAGCCAGGGACAGCCTAATTCACCCCTCCACTTT.

Note on this clone: Other DNA sequences of this sample code for an identical CDR3. J is TRBJ2-6 and V is TRBV5-6; TRBD2 agrees at 7 bases. V trimming: 4 bases; J trimming: 1 base; junction bases outside the gene matches: 2. This CDR3 comprises 15 residues. The germline CDR1 and CDR2 sequences are SGHDT and YYEEEE. Here the CDR3 reads CASSLGGSGANVLTF. The CDR3, as DNA: TGTGCCAGCAGCCTCGGGGGGTCTGGGGCCAACGTCCTGACTTTC.

J is TRBJ2-2 and V is TRBV10-2, with D perhaps matching TRBD2 (6 bases). Germline values: CDR1 WSHSY, CDR2 SAAADI. V lost 5 bases and J lost 1, with 11 bases in between. The CDR3 is 15 amino acids. CDR3 region: CASSFGTLNTGELFF. Here the CDR3 DNA reads TGCGCCAGCAGTTTCGGGACTTTGAACACCGGGGAGCTGTTTTTT.

The chain links TRBV14 to TRBJ2-7; the match to TRBD1 covers 7 bases. CDR1 is SGHDN, CDR2 FVKESK, per germline. V was clipped by 4 bases and J by 4 bases; unmatched bases: 10. This CDR3 has 15 amino acids. DNA for the CDR3: TGTGCCAGCAGCCGACAGGGCCGGGCCCATTACGAGCAGTACTTC. This encodes CASSRQGRAHYEQYF.

The chain employs TRBV5-1 and TRBJ2-3; perhaps D is TRBD1 or TRBD2 (5 bases each). Trimming cost V 0 bases and J 0 bases, with 5 bases left between them. Germline V gene lookup returns CDR1 SGHRS and CDR2 YFSETQ. The CDR3 length is 14 residues. The CDR3 sequence: CASSLGGSTDTQYF. The CDR3 nucleotides read TGCGCCAGCAGCTTGGGGGGGAGCACAGATACGCAGTATTTT.

V and J are TRBV5-3 and TRBJ1-6; 9 bases are shared with TRBD1. TRBV5-3 is labeled an ORF, and its function is uncertain. Germline trimming cut 2 bases from V and 1 base from J; bases unmatched to any gene: 10. CDR3 size: 19 residues. Here the CDR3 DNA reads TGTGCCAGAAGCTTCCGGGACAGGGCTGTGAATTCCTATAATTCACCCCTCCACTTT. Amino acids: CARSFRDRAVNSYNSPLHF.

The chain joins TRBV5-8 to TRBJ1-1; no firm D call. Trimming pared 0 bases from V and 0 bases from J, leaving 12 bases between. The germline gives CDR1 SGHTS, CDR2 YDEGEE. The CDR3 loop spans 16 amino acids. In nucleotides, the CDR3 is TGTGCCAGCAGCTTGGGAGTGGATTTTATGAACACTGAAGCTTTCTTT. Its protein is CASSLGVDFMNTEAFF.

The CDR3 coding sequence is TGTGCCAGTAGTTTCAGGGGGCCTGGGGCCAACGTCCTGACTTTC. The encoded protein is CASSFRGPGANVLTF. The J gene is TRBJ2-6, the V gene TRBV19; the match to TRBD1 covers 8 bases. Germline lookup yields CDR1 LNHDA and CDR2 SQIVND (reference sequence). The CDR3 is made up of 15 amino acids. V was pared by 5 bases and J by 2 bases, with 2 bases of the junction left unmatched. The whole variable domain, remainder taken from reference TRBV19 and TRBJ2-6, is DGGITQSPKYLFRKEGQNVTLSCEQNLNHDAMYWYRQDPGQGLRLIYYSQIVNDFQKGDIAEGYSVSREKKESFPLTVTSAQKNPTAFYLCASSFRGPGANVLTFGAGSRLTVL.

The chain recombines TRBV27 with TRBJ2-3; D is unresolved. Germline V gene sequence: CDR1 MNHEY, CDR2 SMNVEV (reference sequence). CDR3 length: 16 amino acids. V lost 2 bases, J lost 1 base, and 13 bases lay in between. The DNA for the CDR3 is TGTGCCAGCAGTTTAAGATTTTGGGCAGGCACAGATACGCAGTATTTT. Residues: CASSLRFWAGTDTQYF.

This chain links TRBV7-2 with TRBJ2-1; possible D gene TRBD2, 6 bases. Germline V CDR1 and CDR2: SGHTA, FQGNSA. This CDR3 comprises 16 residues. The V end was cut by 5 bases, the J end by 4 bases, with 18 bases between. CDR3 protein: CASSKHLATDYNEQFF. The CDR3 DNA is TGTGCCAGCAGCAAACATCTAGCGACGGATTACAATGAGCAGTTCTTC. The variable domain in full, with the rest retrieved from reference TRBV7-2 and TRBJ2-1, is GAGVSQSPSNKVTEKGKDVELRCDPISGHTALYWYRQSLGQGLEFLIYFQGNSAPDKSGLPSDRFSAERTGGSVSTLTIQRTQQEDSAVYLCASSKHLATDYNEQFFGPGTRLTVL.

V gene TRBV19 combines with J gene TRBJ1-4; the D is unclear. V lost 5 bases, J lost 6 bases, and 10 bases lay in between. CDR1 is LNHDA and CDR2 is SQIVND in the germline V gene (reference sequence). The CDR3 runs 13 residues. This chain's CDR3 is CASSPRTDEKLFF. Here the CDR3 DNA reads TGTGCCAGTAGTCCCCGGACGGATGAAAAACTGTTTTTT. The complete variable domain, with remaining parts taken from reference TRBV19 and TRBJ1-4, reads DGGITQSPKYLFRKEGQNVTLSCEQNLNHDAMYWYRQDPGQGLRLIYYSQIVNDFQKGDIAEGYSVSREKKESFPLTVTSAQKNPTAFYLCASSPRTDEKLFFGSGTQLSVL.

The chain couples TRBV7-2 to TRBJ1-2; tentatively, D is TRBD1 (5 bases). V shed 1 base and J shed 4 bases, with 10 bases lying between them. The germline CDR1 and CDR2 sequences are SGHTA and FQGNSA. This CDR3 has 14 residues. The CDR3 DNA is TGTGCCAGCAGCTTAGTCCAGGGACCCTATGGCTACACCTTC. Translating gives CASSLVQGPYGYTF.

The chain has TRBV6-6 and TRBJ2-6, with 10 bases aligning to TRBD1. This CDR3 has 16 amino acids. V lost 7 bases to trimming and J lost 2 bases; unmatched junction nucleotides: 5. The V gene's germline CDR1 is MNHNY and CDR2 SVGAGI (reference sequence). The CDR3 DNA reads TGTGCCAGCACCCAGGGACAGGGGACTGGGGCCAACGTCCTGACTTTC. It codes for CASTQGQGTGANVLTF.

This clone has only one observation. The rearrangement uses TRBV6-5 and TRBJ2-3; no clear D gene. Looked up from germline, CDR1 is MNHEY and CDR2 is SVGAGI. Trimming cost V 10 bases and J 6 bases, with 23 bases left between them. The CDR3 is made up of 15 amino acids. The CDR3 spells CAISRVVGKLDTQYF. Written as DNA, the CDR3 is TGTGCCATTTCAAGGGTGGTCGGAAAGCTCGATACGCAGTATTTT.